The 20 T cell receptor beta chains in this list originate from one sample, sequenced in a study of cytomegalovirus exposure and HLA in healthy donors. The PCR made use of 60 Vbeta and 13 Jbeta primers. Repertoires were generated with immunoSEQ multiplex PCR, while TCRdb's copy carries only in-frame clones and drops some. The repertoire includes tens of thousands of clones, about 90% of them detected once, and about 1.6% sits in the top ten. Sequencing was performed on PBMCs. The source is a young man in good health and CMV-seropositive.

J is TRBJ2-1 and V is TRBV11-3; 11 bases line up with TRBD2. The CDR3 is 18 residues long. V gave up 2 bases and J gave up 8 bases; unmatched junction bases: 14. Germline V gene sequence: CDR1 SGHNT, CDR2 YENEEA. CDR3 DNA: TGTGCCAGCAGCTTAACCCCCTGGGTAGCGGGAGGGCAGGATGAGCAGTTCTTC. Protein product: CASSLTPWVAGGQDEQFF. Full variable domain (outside the CDR3, taken from reference TRBV11-3 and TRBJ2-1): EAGVVQSPRYKIIEKKQPVAFWCNPISGHNTLYWYLQNLGQGPELLIRYENEEAVDDSQLPKDRFSAERLKGVDSTLKIQPAELGDSAVYLCASSLTPWVAGGQDEQFFGPGTRLTVL.

The chain couples TRBV7-6 to TRBJ2-2; no clear D. This CDR3 region has 14 residues. Germline V gene data show CDR1 as SGHVS and CDR2 as FNYEAQ. V was clipped by 0 bases and J by 4 bases, with 6 bases between them. This chain's CDR3 is CASSLATVTGELFF. CDR3 bases: TGTGCCAGCAGCTTAGCCACGGTCACCGGGGAGCTGTTTTTT.

This clone was counted a few times. The chain employs TRBV11-2 and TRBJ1-3, with a weak D call TRBD1 (5 bases). Germline CDR1 reads SGHAT; CDR2 reads FQNNGV. The V gene lost 0 bases and the J gene lost 0 bases, with 9 bases spanning the gap. This CDR3 comprises 16 residues. The CDR3 coding sequence is TGTGCCAGCAGCTTAGAAAATAGGGGCTCTGGAAACACCATATATTTT. It yields the protein CASSLENRGSGNTIYF.

The chain carries TRBV11-3 and TRBJ1-3; D ambiguous. CDR3 size: 13 residues. Between the trimmed V and J ends, which lost 4 bases and 4 bases, there was a span of 8 bases. Germline lookup yields CDR1 SGHNT and CDR2 YENEEA. In DNA, the CDR3 is TGTGCCAGCAGCTCGGGGTCCGGAAACACCATATATTTT. Its protein product is CASSSGSGNTIYF.

The genes are TRBV29-1 and TRBJ1-2, with TRBD1 as a possible D gene (6 bases). Looked up from germline, CDR1 is SQVTM and CDR2 is ANQGSEA. The CDR3 is 13 residues long. Deletions cut 0 bases from V and 7 bases from J, with 12 bases between. The CDR3 here is CSVEEGAGSGYTF. Written as DNA, the CDR3 is TGCAGCGTTGAAGAGGGGGCAGGGAGTGGCTACACCTTC.

The chain joins TRBV12-5 to TRBJ1-5; no definite D call. Trimming removed 3 bases at V and 5 bases at J, with 8 bases between. This CDR3 is 13 amino acids long. Germline V CDR1 and CDR2: LGHNT, FRNRAP. The CDR3 loop is CASGFQAYQPQHF. As DNA, the CDR3 is TGTGCTAGTGGTTTCCAGGCGTATCAGCCCCAGCATTTT.

V gene TRBV5-1 combines with J gene TRBJ2-6; D is unclear. Germline CDR1 and CDR2: SGHRS and YFSETQ. The CDR3 has 15 residues. V was cut by 0 bases and J by 0 bases, with 4 bases left in between. The DNA for the CDR3 is TGCGCCAGCAGCTTGGTTCTCTCTGGGGCCAACGTCCTGACTTTC. This gives the protein CASSLVLSGANVLTF.

V and J are TRBV11-2 and TRBJ2-5; 12 nucleotides line up with TRBD2. V shed 4 bases and J 4 bases; nucleotides not matched to a gene: 7. CDR1 and CDR2 (germline): SGHAT, FQNNGV. CDR3 length: 16 residues. In nucleotides, the CDR3 is TGTGCCAGCAGCTCGAGACTAGCGGGAGCGGGAGAGACCCAGTACTTC. Its protein is CASSSRLAGAGETQYF.

J is TRBJ2-3 and V is TRBV29-1; 7 positions match TRBD1. CDR1 and CDR2 from the germline V gene are SQVTM and ANQGSEA. The CDR3 length is 15 residues. The trim removed 7 bases at V and 0 bases at J, leaving 10 bases unmatched. The CDR3 nucleotides are TGCAGCGCTAACCGGGACAGCGGTAGCACAGATACGCAGTATTTT. Encoded protein: CSANRDSGSTDTQYF.

The chain is built from TRBV5-1 and TRBJ1-1, with D tentatively TRBD1 (6 bases). This CDR3 region has 15 residues. V was clipped by 3 bases and J by 8 bases, with 20 bases between them. Germline values: CDR1 SGHRS, CDR2 YFSETQ. The CDR3 bases are TGCGCCAGCAGCTGGGAAGGACAGTTTGGCGTCGAAGCTTTCTTT. Its translation: CASSWEGQFGVEAFF.

The chain is built from TRBV18 and TRBJ2-5, with 7 bases matching TRBD1. CDR3 length: 15 residues. CDR1 is KGHSH and CDR2 is LQKENI in the germline V gene. V lost 3 bases to trimming and J lost 9 bases; unmatched junction nucleotides: 13. The CDR3 loop reads CASSPSGTDNLAQYF. CDR3 nucleotide sequence: TGTGCCAGCTCACCGTCCGGGACAGATAACCTGGCCCAGTACTTC.

V usage is TRBV18 and J usage is TRBJ2-1; 8 bases align to TRBD2. This CDR3 is built from 12 residues. Germline CDR1 is KGHSH and CDR2 is LQKENI. Unmatched junction bases numbered 2, after V lost 5 bases and J lost 8 bases. CDR3 nucleotide sequence: TGTGCCAGCTCAGAGACTAGCGATGAGCAGTTCTTC. Protein product: CASSETSDEQFF.

This clone came up a few times. The V call is TRBV20-1, the J call TRBJ2-2; D gene uncertain. CDR1 is DFQATT, CDR2 SNEGSKA, per germline (reference sequence). V lost 2 bases and J 6 bases, leaving 4 bases between the germline ends. This CDR3 contains 11 residues. CDR3 bases: TGCAGTGCTAGACCAGCCGGGGAGCTGTTTTTT. Amino acid sequence: CSARPAGELFF.

This chain links TRBV7-2 with TRBJ2-1; 8 bases agree with TRBD1. The CDR3 contains 15 residues. V was pared by 2 bases and J by 5 bases, with 5 bases of the junction left unmatched. The germline gives CDR1 SGHTA, CDR2 FQGNSA. CDR3 in DNA: TGTGCCAGCAGCTTAACAGGGGGTTTAAACAATGAGCAGTTCTTC. Translating gives CASSLTGGLNNEQFF.

CDR3 DNA sequence: TGTGCCAGCAGTTTATCACTACAGGGGGCTTGGGGCTACACCTTC. The encoded protein is CASSLSLQGAWGYTF. V and J are TRBV28 and TRBJ1-2, with 9 bases identical to TRBD1. The V gene's germline CDR1 is MDHEN and CDR2 SYDVKM. V shed 1 base and J 8 bases; nucleotides not matched to a gene: 8. This CDR3 is 15 amino acids long.

CDR3 DNA: TGTGCCAGCAGCGTCGCTCCAGGGAGGTACGAGCAGTACTTC. It is translated as CASSVAPGRYEQYF. The chain couples TRBV7-3 to TRBJ2-7; possibly TRBD2 for D (6 bases). Trimming removed 5 bases from V and 4 bases from J, with 15 bases in between. Germline lookup yields CDR1 SGHTA and CDR2 FQGTGA. This CDR3 spans 14 amino acids.

The chain combines TRBV10-3 with TRBJ2-1; D is possibly TRBD1 (5 bases). In germline, CDR1 is ENHRY, CDR2 SYGVKD. Trimming took off 2 bases at V and 9 bases at J, with 8 bases between the two ends. The CDR3 extends over 12 amino acids. This CDR3 is CAISEGRGEQFF. The CDR3 nucleotides are TGTGCCATCAGTGAGGGTAGGGGTGAGCAGTTCTTC.

A word on this clone: An end of the junction differs from the germline gene, which may be a read error. The chain couples TRBV7-7 to TRBJ1-5, with D maybe TRBD1 (5 bases). CDR1 is SSHAT and CDR2 is FNYEAQ in the germline V gene (reference sequence). This CDR3 spans 15 amino acids. CDR3 in amino acids: CASSHAGGSNQPQHF. CDR3 nucleotide sequence: TGTGCTAGCAGCCACGCGGGGGGTAGCAATCAGCCCCAGCATTTT.

The chain carries TRBV5-5 and TRBJ2-5; TRBD2 agrees at 8 bases. The V gene's germline CDR1 is SGHKS and CDR2 YYEKEE (reference sequence). The CDR3 consists of 14 residues. V lost 1 base, J lost 11 bases, and 10 bases stayed unmatched. CDR3 nucleotide sequence: TGTGCCAGCAGCTTGAGCGGGAGTGGAAGGGAGCAGTACTTC. Translated: CASSLSGSGREQYF.

This clone has only one observation. The chain uses TRBV6-4 and TRBJ2-1, with TRBD1 matching over 9 bases. The CDR3 length is 14 residues. V gave up 7 bases and J gave up 2 bases; unmatched junction bases: 3. Germline loops: CDR1 MRHNA, CDR2 SNTAGT. CDR3 in amino acids: CASTDRGPYNEQFF. The CDR3 DNA sequence: TGTGCCAGCACGGACAGGGGACCCTACAATGAGCAGTTCTTC.